This TCR beta chain is drawn from a study of control samples from healthy donors and cancer patients. The protocol was immunoSEQ multiplex PCR, while the TCRdb copy is restricted to in-frame clones and leaves out a portion. The sample holds some 120,000 clones, more than 80% seen once. In its sample, this clone was seen a few times. CDR1 and CDR2 from the germline V gene are SGHTA and FQGNSA. The V end was cut by 5 bases, the J end by 2 bases, with 14 bases between. The CDR3 is made up of 15 amino acids. The sequence was obtained from a man between 18 and 29 years old in good health. The chain links TRBV7-2 to TRBJ2-3; D assignment may be TRBD1 or TRBD2 (7 bases each). The source material was blood. CDR3 protein: CASSVQGRDTDTQYF. CDR3 nucleotides: TGTGCCAGCAGCGTACAGGGGAGGGACACAGATACGCAGTATTTT. The variable domain in full, with the rest retrieved from reference TRBV7-2 and TRBJ2-3, is GAGVSQSPSNKVTEKGKDVELRCDPISGHTALYWYRQSLGQGLEFLIYFQGNSAPDKSGLPSDRFSAERTGGSVSTLTIQRTQQEDSAVYLCASSVQGRDTDTQYFGPGTRLTVL.